The next 22 T cell receptor beta chains were all read from a single sample in a study of PD-1 blockade in classical Hodgkin lymphoma. Sample time point: cycle 4 day 1 (C4D1), after more than five weeks of nivolumab. All patients experienced relapse after autologous stem cell transplantation, and brentuximab vedotin exposure was variable. TCRdb keeps only in-frame clones here, not all; method: immunoSEQ multiplex PCR. Of tens of thousands of clones listed, around nine tenths are singletons. The material was peripheral blood mononuclear cells (PBMCs), obtained before the fourth cycle of nivolumab. Receptors originate from a human donor with classical Hodgkin lymphoma.

In its sample, this clone was seen a few times. This chain uses TRBV6-5 with TRBJ1-1; a possible D gene is TRBD1 (6 bases). The CDR3 sequence is 15 residues long. Germline-derived CDR1 and CDR2 are MNHEY and SVGAGI. With 0 bases removed from V and 6 bases from J, the gap between germline ends came to 14 bases. The DNA for the CDR3 is TGTGCCAGCAGTTACTCGAACAGGGCAGTCTCTGAAGCTTTCTTT. Its protein product is CASSYSNRAVSEAFF.

The rearrangement uses TRBV7-8 and TRBJ2-7, with D tentatively TRBD1 or TRBD2 (6 bases each). Germline-derived CDR1 and CDR2 are SGHVS and FQNEAQ. V shed 5 bases and J shed 3 bases, with 17 bases lying between them. The CDR3 runs 15 residues. CDR3 coding DNA: TGTGCCAGCAGCCCCCACTCGGGGGCAGACTACGAGCAGTACTTC. Encoded protein: CASSPHSGADYEQYF.

Only one count was recorded for this clone. This chain connects TRBV12-5 to TRBJ1-5; no clear D. This CDR3 has 13 amino acids. Trimming shortened V by 6 bases and J by 2 bases, and 8 bases separated the two germline ends. CDR1 is LGHNT and CDR2 is FRNRAP in the germline V gene. The CDR3 spells CASGPPGNQPQHF. The CDR3 region has the DNA TGTGCTAGTGGCCCCCCGGGCAATCAGCCCCAGCATTTT.

The rearrangement uses TRBV5-1 and TRBJ1-2; D gene uncertain. The V end was cut by 0 bases, the J end by 4 bases, with 7 bases between. This CDR3 has 13 residues. CDR1 SGHRS and CDR2 YFSETQ come from the germline V gene. The DNA for the CDR3 is TGCGCCAGCAGCTTGGCTCAGAGCTATGGCTACACCTTC. Its protein product is CASSLAQSYGYTF.

The chain combines TRBV29-1 with TRBJ2-1; 7 bases align to TRBD1. This CDR3 has 14 residues. Germline CDR1 and CDR2: SQVTM and ANQGSEA. Trimming removed 5 bases from V and 5 bases from J; junction bases left unmatched: 9. CDR3 sequence reads: CSVPREGQNNEQFF. The CDR3 region has the DNA TGCAGCGTTCCACGAGAGGGACAGAACAATGAGCAGTTCTTC.

The rearrangement joins TRBV27 to TRBJ2-1; TRBD1 agrees at 10 bases. V was clipped by 3 bases and J by 7 bases; unmatched bases: 9. The length of the CDR3 is 16 residues. Germline assignment: CDR1 MNHEY and CDR2 SMNVEV (reference sequence). CDR3 loop: CASSLAGQGKRNEQFF. In DNA, the CDR3 is TGTGCCAGCAGTTTGGCGGGACAGGGGAAACGGAATGAGCAGTTCTTC.

As DNA, the CDR3 is TGTGCCAGCCGAAGGCTCATTAGCGGGAGAGGTGAGACCCAGTACTTC. The encoded protein is CASRRLISGRGETQYF. The chain has TRBV5-8 and TRBJ2-5; 9 nucleotides align to TRBD2. CDR1 and CDR2 (germline): SGHTS, YDEGEE. The CDR3 contains 16 residues. The V segment lost 7 bases and the J segment 5 bases; nucleotides outside the gene matches: 15.

V and J are TRBV2 and TRBJ2-7; D uncertain. Trimming took 1 base from V and 6 from J, leaving 1 base between them. The CDR3 is 10 amino acids. Germline V gene lookup returns CDR1 SNHLY and CDR2 FYNNEI. The CDR3 region is CASSEGEQYF. In DNA form, the CDR3 reads TGTGCCAGCAGTGAAGGCGAGCAGTACTTC.

This clone has a handful of counts. This rearrangement joins TRBV19 to TRBJ1-2; D may be TRBD1 (5 bases). Trimming removed 5 bases from V and 3 bases from J, with 10 bases in between. Looked up from germline, CDR1 is LNHDA and CDR2 is SQIVND (reference sequence). This CDR3 spans 13 amino acids. The CDR3 loop reads CASSLGVDYGYTF. CDR3 nucleotides: TGTGCCAGTAGTCTAGGGGTGGACTATGGCTACACCTTC.

This sequence joins TRBV6-1 and TRBJ2-7; no clear D gene. Germline V lookup: CDR1 MNHNS, CDR2 SASEGT. Between the trimmed V and J ends, which lost 8 bases and 1 base, there was a span of 12 bases. The CDR3 totals 13 residues. The CDR3 here is CASQEAGSYEQYF. CDR3 nucleotides: TGTGCCAGCCAAGAGGCAGGTTCCTACGAGCAGTACTTC.

This rearrangement joins TRBV2 to TRBJ1-5, with a possible D match to TRBD1 (5 bases). CDR1 and CDR2 from the germline V gene are SNHLY and FYNNEI. The CDR3 runs 15 residues. Between the trimmed V and J ends, which lost 7 bases and 7 bases, there was a span of 20 bases. CDR3: CASTRERGLIQPQHF. The CDR3 coding sequence is TGTGCCAGCACCAGGGAGAGGGGTTTAATCCAGCCCCAGCATTTT.

The V call is TRBV7-6, the J call TRBJ1-3; 12 positions agree with TRBD1. The CDR3 has 15 amino acids. Germline V gene data show CDR1 as SGHVS and CDR2 as FNYEAQ. V lost 3 bases to trimming and J lost 7 bases; unmatched junction nucleotides: 4. In DNA form, the CDR3 reads TGTGCCAGCAGCTTGCCGGGACAGGGGGCCAACACCATATATTTT. Protein: CASSLPGQGANTIYF.

The genes are TRBV5-4 and TRBJ1-1; unclear D gene. Trimming removed 4 bases from V and 0 bases from J, with 10 bases in between. The CDR3 totals 14 residues. Germline-derived CDR1 and CDR2 are SGHNT and YYREEE (reference sequence). CDR3 loop: CASSIDRLNTEAFF. CDR3 in DNA: TGTGCCAGCAGCATTGACCGCCTGAACACTGAAGCTTTCTTT.

This chain connects TRBV30 to TRBJ1-4; D not certain. CDR1 and CDR2 from the germline V gene are GTSNPN and SVGIG (reference sequence). Trimming pared 0 bases from V and 2 bases from J, leaving 7 bases between. This CDR3 comprises 14 residues. The DNA for the CDR3 is TGTGCCTGGAGTGTAGGAGGGACTAATGAAAAACTGTTTTTT. Translated: CAWSVGGTNEKLFF. Looking up the rest from reference TRBV30 and TRBJ1-4 gives the full variable domain: SQTIHQWPATLVQPVGSPLSLECTVEGTSNPNLYWYRQAAGRGLQLLFYSVGIGQISSEVPQNLSASRPQDRQFILSSKKLLLSDSGFYLCAWSVGGTNEKLFFGSGTQLSVL.

This rearrangement joins TRBV6-6 to TRBJ2-7; 8 bases line up with TRBD1. The CDR3 totals 14 residues. V shed 5 bases, J shed 2 bases, and the junction held 5 bases outside the gene matches. Per germline, CDR1 MNHNY and CDR2 SVGAGI (reference sequence). CDR3 bases: TGTGCCAGCAGTACCGGACAGGGAACCTACGAGCAGTACTTC. Amino acid sequence: CASSTGQGTYEQYF.

The chain joins TRBV12-5 to TRBJ2-3; 9 nucleotides line up with TRBD1. The CDR3 has 18 amino acids. CDR1 is LGHNT and CDR2 is FRNRAP in the germline V gene. After removal of 4 bases from V and 4 bases from J, the junction contained 15 bases not matched to a gene. CDR3 sequence reads: CASGSPPGQGNSADTQYF. The DNA of the CDR3 is TGTGCTAGTGGTTCCCCACCGGGACAGGGAAATAGCGCAGATACGCAGTATTTT.

The rearrangement links TRBV27 to TRBJ1-1; D ambiguous. Trimming took off 6 bases at V and 0 bases at J, with 14 bases between the two ends. This CDR3 region has 15 residues. Germline V lookup: CDR1 MNHEY, CDR2 SMNVEV (reference sequence). The CDR3 reads CASRSLGRLNTEAFF. CDR3 sequence (DNA): TGTGCCAGCAGATCCCTAGGACGATTGAACACTGAAGCTTTCTTT.

The V call is TRBV11-2, the J call TRBJ2-7; tentatively, D is TRBD1 (7 bases). V dropped 5 bases and J dropped 1 base, with 12 bases sitting between them. This CDR3 is built from 14 residues. The germline gives CDR1 SGHAT, CDR2 FQNNGV. The CDR3: CASSPRGRSYEQYF. The CDR3 DNA reads TGTGCCAGCAGCCCCAGGGGGAGGTCCTACGAGCAGTACTTC.

The V and J genes are TRBV5-6 and TRBJ2-7; 8 bases are shared with TRBD1. Germline CDR1 SGHDT, CDR2 YYEEEE. CDR3 size: 15 residues. V dropped 3 bases and J dropped 4; count of bases not matched to a gene: 9. The CDR3 region has the DNA TGTGCCAGCAGCTCCGCAGACAGGGGTAGGTACGAGCAGTACTTC. Protein product: CASSSADRGRYEQYF.

V gene TRBV15 combines with J gene TRBJ1-2; D is ambiguous. V gave up 1 base and J gave up 7 bases, with 10 bases separating them. The CDR3 extends over 13 amino acids. Germline V lookup: CDR1 LNHNV, CDR2 YYDKDF (reference sequence). The CDR3 is CATSRGTEGGYTF. The DNA of the CDR3 is TGTGCCACCAGCAGAGGGACGGAGGGTGGCTACACCTTC.

The chain is built from TRBV11-2 and TRBJ1-1, with 9 bases identical to TRBD1. This CDR3 is built from 14 residues. V lost 4 bases and J lost 10; bases outside the gene matches: 10. The germline V gene encodes CDR1 SGHAT and CDR2 FQNNGV. CDR3 nucleotides: TGTGCCAGCAGCTCATGGACAGGGGAGGAGCGAGCTTTCTTT. Protein product: CASSSWTGEERAFF. Supplemented by reference TRBV11-2 and TRBJ1-1, the full variable domain reads EAGVAQSPRYKIIEKRQSVAFWCNPISGHATLYWYQQILGQGPKLLIQFQNNGVVDDSQLPKDRFSAERLKGVDSTLKIQPAKLEDSAVYLCASSSWTGEERAFFGQGTRLTVV.

The chain has TRBV6-4 and TRBJ2-2; D is perhaps TRBD1 (6 bases). Per the germline V gene, CDR1 is MRHNA and CDR2 is SNTAGT. With 0 bases removed from V and 6 bases from J, the gap between germline ends came to 11 bases. The CDR3 has 15 amino acids. Here the CDR3 DNA reads TGTGCCAGCAGTGACTCCCTGACAGGACCCGGGGAGCTGTTTTTT. Amino acids: CASSDSLTGPGELFF.